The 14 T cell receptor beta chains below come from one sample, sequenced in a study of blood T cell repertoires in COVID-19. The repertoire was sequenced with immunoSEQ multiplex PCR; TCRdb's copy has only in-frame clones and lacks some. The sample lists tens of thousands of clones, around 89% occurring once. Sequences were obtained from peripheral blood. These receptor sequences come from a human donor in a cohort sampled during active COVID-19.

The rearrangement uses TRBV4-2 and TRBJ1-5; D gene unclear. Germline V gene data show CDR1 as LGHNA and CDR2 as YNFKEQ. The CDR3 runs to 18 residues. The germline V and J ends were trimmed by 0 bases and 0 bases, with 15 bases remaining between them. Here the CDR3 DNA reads TGTGCCAGCAGCCAAGAGGCGACCGAAGCGTATAGCAATCAGCCCCAGCATTTT. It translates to CASSQEATEAYSNQPQHF.

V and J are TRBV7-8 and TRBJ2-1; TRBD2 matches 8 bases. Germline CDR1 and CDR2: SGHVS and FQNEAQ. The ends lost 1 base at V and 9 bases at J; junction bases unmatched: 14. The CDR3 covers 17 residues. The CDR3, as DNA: TGTGCCAGCAGCTTAGTTGTAGCGGGACCCCTCGGCACTGAGCAGTTCTTC. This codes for CASSLVVAGPLGTEQFF. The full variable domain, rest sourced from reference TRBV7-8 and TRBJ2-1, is GAGVSQSPRYKVAKRGQDVALRCDPISGHVSLFWYQQALGQGPEFLTYFQNEAQLDKSGLPSDRFFAERPEGSVSTLKIQRTQQEDSAVYLCASSLVVAGPLGTEQFFGPGTRLTVL.

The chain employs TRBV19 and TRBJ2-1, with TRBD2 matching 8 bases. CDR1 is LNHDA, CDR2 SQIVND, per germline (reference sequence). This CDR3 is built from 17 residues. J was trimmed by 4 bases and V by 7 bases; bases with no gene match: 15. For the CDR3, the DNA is TGTGCCAGTAATGCGGGAGGAGCCAAGCGACCTTACAATGAGCAGTTCTTC. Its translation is CASNAGGAKRPYNEQFF.

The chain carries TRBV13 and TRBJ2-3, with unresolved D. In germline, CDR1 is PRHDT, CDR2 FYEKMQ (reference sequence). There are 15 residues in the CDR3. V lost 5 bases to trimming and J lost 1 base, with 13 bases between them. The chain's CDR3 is CASSTRPAGTDTQYF. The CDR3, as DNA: TGTGCCAGCAGCACGCGGCCGGCGGGCACAGATACGCAGTATTTT.

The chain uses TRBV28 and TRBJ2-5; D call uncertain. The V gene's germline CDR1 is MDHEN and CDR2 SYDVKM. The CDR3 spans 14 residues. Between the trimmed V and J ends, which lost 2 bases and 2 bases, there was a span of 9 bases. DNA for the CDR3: TGTGCCAGCAGTTTACCGCAGTCACAAGAGACCCAGTACTTC. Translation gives CASSLPQSQETQYF.

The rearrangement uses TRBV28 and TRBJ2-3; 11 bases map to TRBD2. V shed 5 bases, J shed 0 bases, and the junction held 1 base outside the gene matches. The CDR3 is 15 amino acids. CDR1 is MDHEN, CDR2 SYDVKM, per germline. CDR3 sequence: CASSRTSGSTDTQYF. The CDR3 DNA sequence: TGTGCCAGCAGTCGGACTAGCGGGAGCACAGATACGCAGTATTTT.

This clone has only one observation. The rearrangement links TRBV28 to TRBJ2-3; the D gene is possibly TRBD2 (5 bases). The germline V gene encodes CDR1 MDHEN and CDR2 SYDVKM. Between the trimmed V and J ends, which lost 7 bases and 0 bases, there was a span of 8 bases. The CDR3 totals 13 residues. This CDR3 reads CASTRLSTDTQYF. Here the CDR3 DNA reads TGTGCCAGCACCAGACTAAGCACAGATACGCAGTATTTT.

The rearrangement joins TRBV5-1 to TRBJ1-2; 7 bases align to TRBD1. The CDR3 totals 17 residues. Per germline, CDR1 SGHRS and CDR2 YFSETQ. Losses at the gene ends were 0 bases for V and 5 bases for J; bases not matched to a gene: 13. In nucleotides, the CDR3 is TGCGCCAGCAGCTTGGGAGGGGCAGGGGGGATCGGTTATGGCTACACCTTC. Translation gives CASSLGGAGGIGYGYTF. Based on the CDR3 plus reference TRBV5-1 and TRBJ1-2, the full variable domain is KAGVTQTPRYLIKTRGQQVTLSCSPISGHRSVSWYQQTPGQGLQFLFEYFSETQRNKGNFPGRFSGRQFSNSRSEMNVSTLELGDSALYLCASSLGGAGGIGYGYTFGSGTRLTVV.

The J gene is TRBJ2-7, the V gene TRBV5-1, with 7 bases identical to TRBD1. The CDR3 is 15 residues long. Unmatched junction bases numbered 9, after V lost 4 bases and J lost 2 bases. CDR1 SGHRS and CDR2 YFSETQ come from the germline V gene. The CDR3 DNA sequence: TGCGCCAGCAGCCCTGAGGGACAGCCGACCTACGAGCAGTACTTC. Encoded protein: CASSPEGQPTYEQYF.

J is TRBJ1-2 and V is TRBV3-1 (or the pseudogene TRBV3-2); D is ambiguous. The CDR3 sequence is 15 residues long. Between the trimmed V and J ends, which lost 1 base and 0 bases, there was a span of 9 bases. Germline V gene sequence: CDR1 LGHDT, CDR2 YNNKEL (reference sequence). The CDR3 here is CASSQGHFSNYGYTF. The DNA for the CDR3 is TGTGCCAGCAGCCAAGGGCATTTTTCTAACTATGGCTACACCTTC.

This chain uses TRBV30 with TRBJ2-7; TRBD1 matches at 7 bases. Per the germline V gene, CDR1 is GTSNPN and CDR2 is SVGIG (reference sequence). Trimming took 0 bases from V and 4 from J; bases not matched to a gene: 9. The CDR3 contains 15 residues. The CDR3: CAWSVGPGQRYEQYF. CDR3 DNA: TGTGCCTGGAGTGTAGGCCCGGGACAGAGATACGAGCAGTACTTC.

The chain's CDR3 is CASSFGRELFF. In nucleotides, the CDR3 is TGTGCCAGCAGTTTCGGTCGGGAGCTGTTTTTT. This sequence joins TRBV11-2 and TRBJ2-2; D unclear. Trimming stripped 6 bases from V and 9 bases from J, with 8 bases between. The CDR3 contains 11 residues. Germline V gene data show CDR1 as SGHAT and CDR2 as FQNNGV.

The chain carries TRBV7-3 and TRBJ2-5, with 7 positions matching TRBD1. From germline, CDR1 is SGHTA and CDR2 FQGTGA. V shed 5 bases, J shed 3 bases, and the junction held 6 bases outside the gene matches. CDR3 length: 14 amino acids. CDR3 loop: CASSRQGGEETQYF. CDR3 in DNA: TGTGCCAGCAGCCGACAGGGTGGAGAAGAGACCCAGTACTTC.

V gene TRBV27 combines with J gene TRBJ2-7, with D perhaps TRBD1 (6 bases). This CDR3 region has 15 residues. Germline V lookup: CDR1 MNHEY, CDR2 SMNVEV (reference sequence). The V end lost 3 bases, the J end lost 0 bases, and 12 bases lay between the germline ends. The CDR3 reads CASSFRDTFSYEQYF. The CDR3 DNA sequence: TGTGCCAGCAGTTTTCGGGACACTTTCTCCTACGAGCAGTACTTC.